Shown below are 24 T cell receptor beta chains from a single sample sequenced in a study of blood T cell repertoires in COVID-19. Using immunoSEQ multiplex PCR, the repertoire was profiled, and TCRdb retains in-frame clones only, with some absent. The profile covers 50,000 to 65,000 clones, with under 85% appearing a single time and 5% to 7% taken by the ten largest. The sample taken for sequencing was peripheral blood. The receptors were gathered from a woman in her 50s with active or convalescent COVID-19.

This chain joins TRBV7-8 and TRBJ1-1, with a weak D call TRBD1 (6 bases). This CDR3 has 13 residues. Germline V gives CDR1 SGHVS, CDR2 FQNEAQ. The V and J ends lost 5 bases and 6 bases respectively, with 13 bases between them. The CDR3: CASSLRQDSEAFF. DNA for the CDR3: TGTGCCAGCAGCCTAAGACAGGACTCTGAAGCTTTCTTT.

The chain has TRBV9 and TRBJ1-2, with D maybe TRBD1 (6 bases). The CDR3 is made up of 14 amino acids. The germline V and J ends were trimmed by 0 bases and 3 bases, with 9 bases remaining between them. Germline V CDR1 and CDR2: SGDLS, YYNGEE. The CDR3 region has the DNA TGTGCCAGCAGCGTAGGTCCAGGGGACTATGGCTACACCTTC. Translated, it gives CASSVGPGDYGYTF.

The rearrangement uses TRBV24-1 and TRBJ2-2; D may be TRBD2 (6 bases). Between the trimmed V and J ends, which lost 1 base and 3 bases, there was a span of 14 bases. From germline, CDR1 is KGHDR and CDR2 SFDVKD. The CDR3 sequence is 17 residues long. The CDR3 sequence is CATSDFPGRDYTGELFF. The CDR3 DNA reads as TGTGCCACCAGTGATTTTCCGGGACGGGACTACACCGGGGAGCTGTTTTTT.

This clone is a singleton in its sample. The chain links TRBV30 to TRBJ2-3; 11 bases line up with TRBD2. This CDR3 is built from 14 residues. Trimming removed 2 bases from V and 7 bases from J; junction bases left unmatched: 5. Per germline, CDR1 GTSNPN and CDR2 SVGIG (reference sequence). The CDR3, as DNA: TGTGCCTGGAGTTCTAGCGGGAGGCAGTATACGCAGTATTTT. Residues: CAWSSSGRQYTQYF.

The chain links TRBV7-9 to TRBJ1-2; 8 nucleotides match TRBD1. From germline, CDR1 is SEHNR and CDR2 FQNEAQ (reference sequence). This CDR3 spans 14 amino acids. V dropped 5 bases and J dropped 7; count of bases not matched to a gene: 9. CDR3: CASSQTTGEAGYTF. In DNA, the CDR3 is TGTGCCAGCAGCCAAACGACAGGGGAGGCTGGCTACACCTTC.

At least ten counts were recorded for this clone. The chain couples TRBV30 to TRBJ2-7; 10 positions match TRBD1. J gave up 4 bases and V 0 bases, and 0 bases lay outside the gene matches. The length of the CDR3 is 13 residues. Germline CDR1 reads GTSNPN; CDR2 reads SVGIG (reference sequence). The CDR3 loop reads CAWSVGQGYEQYF. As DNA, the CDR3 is TGTGCCTGGAGTGTGGGACAGGGGTACGAGCAGTACTTC.

As DNA, the CDR3 is TGTGCCAGTAGGGGACTAGCGGGAGGGAGCTCCTACAATGAGCAGTTCTTC. Its translation is CASRGLAGGSSYNEQFF. The chain joins TRBV19 to TRBJ2-1; 16 bases map to TRBD2. The CDR3 consists of 17 residues. J was trimmed by 0 bases and V by 6 bases; bases with no gene match: 2. Germline V gene sequence: CDR1 LNHDA, CDR2 SQIVND (reference sequence).

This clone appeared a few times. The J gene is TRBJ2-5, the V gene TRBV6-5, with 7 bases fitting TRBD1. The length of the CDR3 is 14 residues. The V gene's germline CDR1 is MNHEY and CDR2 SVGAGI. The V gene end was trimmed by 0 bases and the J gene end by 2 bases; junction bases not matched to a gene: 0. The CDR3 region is CASSYSTGQETQYF. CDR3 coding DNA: TGTGCCAGCAGTTACTCGACAGGGCAAGAGACCCAGTACTTC.

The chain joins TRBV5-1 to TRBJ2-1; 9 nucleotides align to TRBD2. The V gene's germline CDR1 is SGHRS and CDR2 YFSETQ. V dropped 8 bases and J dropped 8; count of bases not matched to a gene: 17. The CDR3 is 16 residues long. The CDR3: CASDKGGRASIDEQFF. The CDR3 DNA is TGCGCCAGTGATAAAGGCGGGAGGGCCAGCATCGATGAGCAGTTCTTC.

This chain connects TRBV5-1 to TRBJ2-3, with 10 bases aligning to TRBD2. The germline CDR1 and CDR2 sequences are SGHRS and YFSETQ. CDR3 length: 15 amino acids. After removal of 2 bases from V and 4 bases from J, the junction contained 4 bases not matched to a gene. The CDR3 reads CASSFLAGDADTQYF. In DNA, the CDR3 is TGCGCCAGCAGCTTCCTAGCGGGAGACGCAGATACGCAGTATTTT.

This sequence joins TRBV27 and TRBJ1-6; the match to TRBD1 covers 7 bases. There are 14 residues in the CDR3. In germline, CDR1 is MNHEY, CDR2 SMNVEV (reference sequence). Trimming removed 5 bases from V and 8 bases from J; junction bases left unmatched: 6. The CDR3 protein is CASSATGTHSPLHF. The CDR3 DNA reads TGTGCCAGCAGTGCGACAGGGACGCATTCACCCCTCCACTTT.

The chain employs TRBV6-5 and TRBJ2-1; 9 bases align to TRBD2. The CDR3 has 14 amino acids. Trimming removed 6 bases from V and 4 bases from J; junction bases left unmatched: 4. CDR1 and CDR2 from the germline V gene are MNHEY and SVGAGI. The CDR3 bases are TGTGCCAGCAGGAACCTAGCGGGATACAATGAGCAGTTCTTC. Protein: CASRNLAGYNEQFF.

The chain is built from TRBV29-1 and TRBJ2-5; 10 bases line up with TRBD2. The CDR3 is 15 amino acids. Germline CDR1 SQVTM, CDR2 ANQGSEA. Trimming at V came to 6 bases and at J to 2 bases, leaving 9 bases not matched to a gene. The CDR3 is CSVPSGRVGQETQYF. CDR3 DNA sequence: TGCAGCGTCCCTAGCGGGAGAGTCGGGCAAGAGACCCAGTACTTC.

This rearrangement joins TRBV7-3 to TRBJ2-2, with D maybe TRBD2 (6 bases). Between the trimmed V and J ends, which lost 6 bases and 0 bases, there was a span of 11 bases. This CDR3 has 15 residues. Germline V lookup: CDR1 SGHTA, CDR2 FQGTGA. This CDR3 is CASSSGRTNTGELFF. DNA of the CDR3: TGTGCCAGCAGTTCCGGGAGAACGAACACCGGGGAGCTGTTTTTT. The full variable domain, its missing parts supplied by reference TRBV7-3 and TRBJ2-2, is GAGVSQTPSNKVTEKGKYVELRCDPISGHTALYWYRQSLGQGPEFLIYFQGTGAADDSGLPNDRFFAVRPEGSVSTLKIQRTERGDSAVYLCASSSGRTNTGELFFGEGSRLTVL.

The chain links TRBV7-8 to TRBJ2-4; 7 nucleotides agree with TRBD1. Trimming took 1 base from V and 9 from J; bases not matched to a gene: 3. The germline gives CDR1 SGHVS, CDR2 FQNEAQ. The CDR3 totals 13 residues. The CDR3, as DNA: TGTGCCAGCAGCTTAGAGTACAGGGGCATTCAGTACTTC. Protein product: CASSLEYRGIQYF.

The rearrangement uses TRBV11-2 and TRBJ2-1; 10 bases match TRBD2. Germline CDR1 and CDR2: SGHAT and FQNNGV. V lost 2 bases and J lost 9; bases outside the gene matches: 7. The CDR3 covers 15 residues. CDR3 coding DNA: TGTGCCAGCAGCTTATACCTAGCGGGAGCGGGTGAGCAGTTCTTC. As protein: CASSLYLAGAGEQFF.

The CDR3 bases are TGTGCCAGCAGCCAAGAGCGGACTAGCGGGAGAAATGAGCAGTTCTTC. Its translation: CASSQERTSGRNEQFF. The chain couples TRBV3-1 (or the pseudogene TRBV3-2) to TRBJ2-1, with 13 bases identical to TRBD2. The V gene's germline CDR1 is LGHDT and CDR2 YNNKEL (reference sequence). After removal of 0 bases from V and 7 bases from J, the junction contained 3 bases not matched to a gene. The length of the CDR3 is 16 residues.

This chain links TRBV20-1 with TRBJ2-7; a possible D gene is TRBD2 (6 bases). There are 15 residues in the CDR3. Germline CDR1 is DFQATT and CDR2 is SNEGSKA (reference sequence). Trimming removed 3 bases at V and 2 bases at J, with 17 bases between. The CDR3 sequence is CSASDDKGLAYEQYF. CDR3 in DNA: TGCAGTGCTAGTGATGATAAGGGACTTGCCTACGAGCAGTACTTC.

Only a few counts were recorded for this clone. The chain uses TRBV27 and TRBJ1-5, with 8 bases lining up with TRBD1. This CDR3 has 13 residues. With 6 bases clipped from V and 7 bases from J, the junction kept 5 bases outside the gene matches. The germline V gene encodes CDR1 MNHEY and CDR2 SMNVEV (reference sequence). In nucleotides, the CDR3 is TGTGCCAGCAGGGCGGACAGGGTCCAGCCCCAGCATTTT. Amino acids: CASRADRVQPQHF.

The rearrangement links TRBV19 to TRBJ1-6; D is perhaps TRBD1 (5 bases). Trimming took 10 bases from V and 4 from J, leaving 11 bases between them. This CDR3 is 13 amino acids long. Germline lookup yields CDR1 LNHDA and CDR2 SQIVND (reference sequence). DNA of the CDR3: TGTGCCACCTCGGACACTTATAATTCACCCCTCCACTTT. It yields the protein CATSDTYNSPLHF.

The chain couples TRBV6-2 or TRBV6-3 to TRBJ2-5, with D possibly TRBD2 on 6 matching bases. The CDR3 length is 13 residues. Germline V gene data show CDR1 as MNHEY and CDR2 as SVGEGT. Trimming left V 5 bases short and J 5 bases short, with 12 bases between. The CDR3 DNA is TGTGCCAGCAGTCCGGGACTGTTCGAGACCCAGTACTTC. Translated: CASSPGLFETQYF.

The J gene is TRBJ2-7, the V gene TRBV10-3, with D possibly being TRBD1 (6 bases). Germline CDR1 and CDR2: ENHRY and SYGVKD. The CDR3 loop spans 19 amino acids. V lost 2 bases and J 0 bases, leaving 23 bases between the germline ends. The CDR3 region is CAISEIPYVTGTPSYEQYF. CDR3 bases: TGTGCCATCAGTGAGATTCCCTACGTCACCGGGACACCCTCCTACGAGCAGTACTTC.

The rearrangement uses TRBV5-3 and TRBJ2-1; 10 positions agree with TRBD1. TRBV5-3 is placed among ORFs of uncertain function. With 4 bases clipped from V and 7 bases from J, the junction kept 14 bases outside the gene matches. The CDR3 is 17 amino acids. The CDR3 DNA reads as TGTGCCAGAAGCATGGGGTCCAGGGACAGGGGAGGGAATGAGCAGTTCTTC. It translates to CARSMGSRDRGGNEQFF.

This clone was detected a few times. The CDR3: CASSLGGWTDTEAFF. The CDR3 DNA reads TGTGCCAGCAGCTTGGGGGGTTGGACGGACACTGAAGCTTTCTTT. The J gene is TRBJ1-1, the V gene TRBV7-3, with a possible D match to TRBD1 (5 bases). Germline V gives CDR1 SGHTA, CDR2 FQGTGA. V lost 3 bases, J lost 3 bases, and 14 bases lay in between. The CDR3 totals 15 residues.